This passage covers 21 T cell receptor beta chains from one sample sequenced in a study of CD8 T cells in Susac syndrome. Random hexamers primed reverse transcription of about 0.5 to 1 ug RNA. Each CDR3 protein is one row after TCRdb ran MiXCR on the immunoSEQ multiplex PCR reads. The sample has 80,000 to 90,000 distinct CDR3 sequences, over 90% seen once; the top ten hold roughly 0.46%. The sequenced material came from CD8+ T cells from PBMCs. The receptors were gathered from a human donor with Susac syndrome.

This clonotype was counted a single time. The DNA of the CDR3 is TGTGCCAGCAGCGTGGCCGGGACGGCGCCCTACGAGCAGTACTTC. Translating gives CASSVAGTAPYEQYF. The chain combines TRBV9 with TRBJ2-7; D is perhaps TRBD1 or TRBD2 (5 bases each). This CDR3 region has 15 residues. From germline, CDR1 is SGDLS and CDR2 YYNGEE. V lost 2 bases to trimming and J lost 2 bases, with 14 bases between them.

The V gene is TRBV5-1, the J gene TRBJ2-5, with D possibly called TRBD1 or TRBD2 (5 bases each). Germline assignment: CDR1 SGHRS and CDR2 YFSETQ. CDR3 length: 15 residues. V shed 2 bases and J shed 0 bases, with 11 bases lying between them. The CDR3 nucleotides are TGCGCCAGCAGCTTCCGGGACCCCTACCAAGAGACCCAGTACTTC. It yields the protein CASSFRDPYQETQYF.

The CDR3 here is CASSEPGPPDTQYF. The CDR3 nucleotides read TGTGCCAGCAGTGAACCAGGGCCCCCAGATACGCAGTATTTT. J is TRBJ2-3 and V is TRBV2; a possible D gene is TRBD1 (5 bases). This CDR3 spans 14 amino acids. Germline V gives CDR1 SNHLY, CDR2 FYNNEI. The germline V and J ends were trimmed by 2 bases and 4 bases, with 10 bases remaining between them. The whole variable domain, filled in from reference TRBV2 and TRBJ2-3, reads EPEVTQTPSHQVTQMGQEVILRCVPISNHLYFYWYRQILGQKVEFLVSFYNNEISEKSEIFDDQFSVERPDGSNFTLKIRSTKLEDSAMYFCASSEPGPPDTQYFGPGTRLTVL.

The V and J genes are TRBV30 and TRBJ1-1; D is unclear. The length of the CDR3 is 12 residues. Germline V gives CDR1 GTSNPN, CDR2 SVGIG (reference sequence). Trimming shortened V by 4 bases and J by 5 bases, and 11 bases separated the two germline ends. CDR3: CAWKDAGTEAFF. Written as DNA, the CDR3 is TGTGCCTGGAAGGACGCGGGGACTGAAGCTTTCTTT.

The V call is TRBV2, the J call TRBJ2-6, with 7 bases identical to TRBD1. The germline gives CDR1 SNHLY, CDR2 FYNNEI. The CDR3 covers 16 residues. With V trimmed by 6 bases and J by 1 base, 6 bases remained unmatched. The CDR3 spells CASSESTGSGANVLTF. The CDR3 DNA sequence: TGTGCCAGCAGCGAGTCGACAGGGTCTGGGGCCAACGTCCTGACTTTC.

This clonotype was counted a few times. V gene TRBV7-9 combines with J gene TRBJ2-1; TRBD1 is a possible D gene (6 bases). V lost 6 bases and J 5 bases, leaving 11 bases between the germline ends. CDR1 SEHNR and CDR2 FQNEAQ come from the germline V gene (reference sequence). This CDR3 has 13 amino acids. The CDR3 DNA follows: TGTGCCAGCAGTCAGGGGAACGACAATGAGCAGTTCTTC. Translating it yields CASSQGNDNEQFF.

This chain connects TRBV27 to TRBJ2-7; 13 nucleotides line up with TRBD2. Per the germline V gene, CDR1 is MNHEY and CDR2 is SMNVEV (reference sequence). The CDR3 sequence is 15 residues long. The J segment lost 6 bases and the V segment lost 6 bases, leaving 8 bases of the junction unmatched. In DNA, the CDR3 is TGTGCCAGCAGACCCGGACTAGCGGGAGTAGGCGAGCAGTACTTC. Its translation is CASRPGLAGVGEQYF.

This chain connects TRBV6-5 to TRBJ2-5; the match to TRBD2 covers 7 bases. The germline V gene has CDR1 MNHEY and CDR2 SVGAGI. The ends lost 5 bases at V and 4 bases at J; junction bases unmatched: 7. The length of the CDR3 is 14 residues. CDR3 in amino acids: CASSVRGRGETQYF. CDR3 sequence (DNA): TGTGCCAGCAGTGTCCGGGGGAGGGGAGAGACCCAGTACTTC.

The rearrangement uses TRBV30 and TRBJ2-1; 7 bases line up with TRBD2. The V segment lost 5 bases and the J segment 6 bases; nucleotides outside the gene matches: 1. Per the germline V gene, CDR1 is GTSNPN and CDR2 is SVGIG (reference sequence). The CDR3 sequence is 11 residues long. CDR3 in amino acids: CAWGLVNEQFF. The CDR3 DNA follows: TGTGCCTGGGGACTAGTCAATGAGCAGTTCTTC. Complete variable domain (other parts from reference TRBV30 and TRBJ2-1): SQTIHQWPATLVQPVGSPLSLECTVEGTSNPNLYWYRQAAGRGLQLLFYSVGIGQISSEVPQNLSASRPQDRQFILSSKKLLLSDSGFYLCAWGLVNEQFFGPGTRLTVL.

The chain has TRBV6-4 and TRBJ2-2; no definite D call. Trimming pared 4 bases from V and 0 bases from J, leaving 6 bases between. Germline CDR1 is MRHNA and CDR2 is SNTAGT. The CDR3 sequence is 14 residues long. CDR3 residues: CASSGNTNTGELFF. As DNA, the CDR3 is TGTGCCAGCAGTGGCAACACGAACACCGGGGAGCTGTTTTTT.

V and J are TRBV2 and TRBJ2-6; the D gene is possibly TRBD1 (5 bases). The germline gives CDR1 SNHLY, CDR2 FYNNEI. There are 16 residues in the CDR3. V was pared by 5 bases and J by 1 base, with 12 bases between. Written as DNA, the CDR3 is TGTGCCAGCAGTCAGGACAATGAGTCTGGGGCCAACGTCCTGACTTTC. Amino acids: CASSQDNESGANVLTF.

The CDR3 region is CASSQDWEGTGEAFF. In nucleotides, the CDR3 is TGTGCCAGCAGCCAAGATTGGGAGGGAACAGGTGAAGCTTTCTTT. The genes are TRBV3-1 and TRBJ1-1; D might be TRBD1 (5 bases). The CDR3 length is 15 residues. Germline V CDR1 and CDR2: LGHDT, YNNKEL (reference sequence). Trimming left V 0 bases short and J 7 bases short, with 15 bases between.

There are a few counts of this clonotype. The rearrangement uses TRBV4-2 and TRBJ1-2, with TRBD1 matching 12 bases. The CDR3 sequence is 17 residues long. The germline CDR1 and CDR2 sequences are LGHNA and YNFKEQ. V was clipped by 0 bases and J by 8 bases; unmatched bases: 10. CDR3 sequence reads: CASSQDTGTGGAGGYTF. The CDR3 bases are TGTGCCAGCAGCCAAGATACGGGGACAGGGGGCGCGGGGGGCTACACCTTC.

This clonotype occurred once. The chain employs TRBV6-2 or TRBV6-3 and TRBJ2-3; D gene unclear. The CDR3 loop spans 15 amino acids. Per the germline V gene, CDR1 is MNHEY and CDR2 is SVGEGT. V lost 6 bases, J lost 0 bases, and 13 bases lay in between. In DNA form, the CDR3 reads TGTGCCAGCAGCCTATGGGTTCTGAGCACAGATACGCAGTATTTT. It yields the protein CASSLWVLSTDTQYF.

The chain uses TRBV5-6 and TRBJ2-1, with 7 bases lining up with TRBD2. Germline V gene data show CDR1 as SGHDT and CDR2 as YYEEEE. Trimming removed 4 bases from V and 6 bases from J; junction bases left unmatched: 7. The CDR3 sequence is 14 residues long. Here the CDR3 DNA reads TGTGCCAGCAGCAGCGGGATGGGACCCAATGAGCAGTTCTTC. Encoded protein: CASSSGMGPNEQFF.

As DNA, the CDR3 is TGTGCCAGCAGCTTGGAAGCCAGCTTCTATGGCTACACCTTC. This codes for CASSLEASFYGYTF. The rearrangement uses TRBV5-6 and TRBJ1-2; no clear D. The CDR3 runs 14 residues. V was clipped by 0 bases and J by 4 bases, with 10 bases between them. Per germline, CDR1 SGHDT and CDR2 YYEEEE.

The J gene is TRBJ1-2, the V gene TRBV20-1, with unresolved D. Trimming took 6 bases from V and 6 from J, leaving 5 bases between them. Germline loops: CDR1 DFQATT, CDR2 SNEGSKA (reference sequence). This CDR3 has 9 residues. The CDR3 DNA reads as TGCAGTGCCCCCAATGGCTACACCTTC. Its protein is CSAPNGYTF.

The chain is built from TRBV6-7 and TRBJ2-5, with D possibly matching TRBD1 (5 bases). TRBV6-7 is placed among ORFs of uncertain function. V gave up 4 bases and J gave up 3 bases, with 9 bases separating them. The CDR3 consists of 13 residues. The CDR3 nucleotides read TGTGCCAGCAGTTGCCGACAGAAAGAGACCCAGTACTTC. Protein sequence: CASSCRQKETQYF.

This rearrangement joins TRBV7-9 to TRBJ2-3; perhaps D is TRBD1 or TRBD2 (5 bases each). The CDR3 is 15 amino acids. V lost 8 bases and J 3 bases, leaving 18 bases between the germline ends. Germline CDR1 SEHNR, CDR2 FQNEAQ (reference sequence). The CDR3: CASGAGGTATDTQYF. The CDR3 DNA follows: TGTGCCAGCGGCGCTGGGGGTACGGCGACAGATACGCAGTATTTT.

The J gene is TRBJ2-2, the V gene TRBV6-5; D may be TRBD2 (6 bases). V was shortened by 0 bases and J by 7 bases, with 12 bases between the two germline ends. Germline V gives CDR1 MNHEY, CDR2 SVGAGI. This CDR3 is built from 15 residues. DNA for the CDR3: TGTGCCAGCAGTTACTCCGGAGGGTACTTCGGGGAGCTGTTTTTT. It codes for CASSYSGGYFGELFF.

This clonotype showed up just once. This chain joins TRBV7-2 and TRBJ2-7; TRBD1 aligns across 9 bases. After removal of 3 bases from V and 2 bases from J, the junction contained 2 bases not matched to a gene. Germline CDR1 reads SGHTA; CDR2 reads FQGNSA. The CDR3 is 14 amino acids. This CDR3 is CASSFGQGTYEQYF. The CDR3 coding sequence is TGTGCCAGCAGCTTTGGACAGGGGACCTACGAGCAGTACTTC.